The 17 T cell receptor beta chains given below trace back to one sample, sequenced in a study of T cell responses to AZD1222 COVID-19 vaccine. Profiling relied on immunoSEQ multiplex PCR, and the TCRdb table lists in-frame clones only, not all of them. The data contain 150,000 or so clones, around 90% of them seen just once; the ten biggest clones take up around 18%. Here the sequenced sample was peripheral blood, taken on day 0 of AZD1222 vaccination. The receptor set was obtained from an adult in good health.

V usage is TRBV7-8 and J usage is TRBJ2-2; 13 nucleotides align to TRBD2. The J segment lost 1 base and the V segment lost 3 bases, leaving 8 bases of the junction unmatched. CDR3 size: 19 residues. Germline V CDR1 and CDR2: SGHVS, FQNEAQ. Here the CDR3 reads CASSFGWTSGGLNTGELFF. The CDR3, as DNA: TGTGCCAGCAGCTTCGGGTGGACTAGCGGGGGTCTGAACACCGGGGAGCTGTTTTTT.

The chain employs TRBV19 and TRBJ1-2, with no clear D. Between the trimmed V and J ends, which lost 3 bases and 2 bases, there was a span of 10 bases. The CDR3 totals 14 residues. Per germline, CDR1 LNHDA and CDR2 SQIVND (reference sequence). The CDR3 here is CASSMITANYGYTF. The CDR3 DNA is TGTGCCAGTAGTATGATAACGGCAAACTATGGCTACACCTTC. Supplemented by reference TRBV19 and TRBJ1-2, the full variable domain reads DGGITQSPKYLFRKEGQNVTLSCEQNLNHDAMYWYRQDPGQGLRLIYYSQIVNDFQKGDIAEGYSVSREKKESFPLTVTSAQKNPTAFYLCASSMITANYGYTFGSGTRLTVV.

The V gene is TRBV11-3, the J gene TRBJ2-3; D is possibly TRBD2 (6 bases). The CDR3 has 17 amino acids. CDR1 and CDR2 from the germline V gene are SGHNT and YENEEA. V was pared by 5 bases and J by 2 bases, with 20 bases between. The CDR3 bases are TGTGCCAGCAGCCCAGGTAGGGCTAGCGCGAACACAGATACGCAGTATTTT. It yields the protein CASSPGRASANTDTQYF.

The V gene is TRBV5-1, the J gene TRBJ1-6; 11 bases are shared with TRBD1. Germline CDR1 reads SGHRS; CDR2 reads YFSETQ. The CDR3 spans 12 residues. V dropped 9 bases and J dropped 9; count of bases not matched to a gene: 2. The chain's CDR3 is CATGTGGSPLHF. CDR3 DNA: TGCGCCACCGGGACAGGGGGTTCACCCCTCCACTTT.

This clone was counted a single time. In DNA form, the CDR3 reads TGTGCCAGCAGCTTAGGGACGAGGGACGAGCAGTACTTC. It is translated as CASSLGTRDEQYF. The chain uses TRBV7-9 and TRBJ2-7; possibly TRBD2 for D (5 bases). The V gene lost 1 base and the J gene lost 5 bases, with 9 bases spanning the gap. CDR1 is SEHNR and CDR2 is FQNEAQ in the germline V gene (reference sequence). The length of the CDR3 is 13 residues.

The V and J genes are TRBV5-4 and TRBJ2-1, with D perhaps TRBD2 (5 bases). Germline V gene sequence: CDR1 SGHNT, CDR2 YYREEE (reference sequence). This CDR3 comprises 14 residues. Between the trimmed V and J ends, which lost 0 bases and 7 bases, there was a span of 11 bases. CDR3 nucleotides: TGTGCCAGCAGCTTGGACCCGCGGGTTAATGAGCAGTTCTTC. It yields the protein CASSLDPRVNEQFF.

The rearrangement joins TRBV6-2 or TRBV6-3 to TRBJ1-5, with a possible D match to TRBD1 (6 bases). CDR1 and CDR2 (germline): MNHEY, SVGEGT. Trimming took 4 bases from V and 6 from J, leaving 13 bases between them. The CDR3 extends over 14 amino acids. This CDR3 reads CASSSQGGGQPQHF. CDR3 nucleotides: TGTGCCAGCAGTTCTCAGGGAGGGGGTCAGCCCCAGCATTTT.

The rearrangement uses TRBV6-6 and TRBJ2-7; D gene unclear. The V and J ends lost 2 bases and 5 bases respectively, with 16 bases between them. This CDR3 contains 15 residues. Per the germline V gene, CDR1 is MNHNY and CDR2 is SVGAGI (reference sequence). CDR3: CASSYPRTPSHEQYF. CDR3 coding DNA: TGTGCCAGCAGTTACCCCCGGACCCCGTCCCACGAGCAGTACTTC.

J is TRBJ2-7 and V is TRBV7-9, with a tentative D call TRBD1 (6 bases). The CDR3 sequence is 15 residues long. Germline V gene data show CDR1 as SEHNR and CDR2 as FQNEAQ (reference sequence). Trimming removed 5 bases from V and 4 bases from J, with 18 bases in between. The CDR3 loop reads CASSPRWDNLYEQYF. In DNA form, the CDR3 reads TGTGCCAGCAGCCCCCGCTGGGACAATCTGTACGAGCAGTACTTC.

This clone was observed a few times. The V gene is TRBV7-2, the J gene TRBJ2-7; TRBD1 is a possible D gene (6 bases). Germline values: CDR1 SGHTA, CDR2 FQGNSA. V was cut by 4 bases and J by 6 bases, with 22 bases left in between. This CDR3 comprises 16 residues. CDR3 bases: TGTGCCAGCAGCTCAGGGGTTTGGGCACAAAAAGTCGAGCAGTACTTC. It is translated as CASSSGVWAQKVEQYF.

V usage is TRBV10-3 and J usage is TRBJ1-6, with D unresolved. V was trimmed by 6 bases and J by 10 bases, leaving 13 bases between them. The CDR3 is made up of 13 amino acids. Germline V lookup: CDR1 ENHRY, CDR2 SYGVKD. This CDR3 is CAIRGPPDSPLHF. The CDR3 region has the DNA TGTGCCATCAGAGGACCTCCAGACTCACCCCTCCACTTT.

This chain joins TRBV7-9 and TRBJ1-1, with no clear D. CDR1 and CDR2 from the germline V gene are SEHNR and FQNEAQ (reference sequence). The V end lost 5 bases, the J end lost 4 bases, and 17 bases lay between the germline ends. This CDR3 spans 15 amino acids. Here the CDR3 reads CASSPGWANRTEAFF. The DNA for the CDR3 is TGTGCCAGCAGCCCAGGATGGGCCAATCGCACTGAAGCTTTCTTT.

This clone was seen only once. The CDR3 nucleotides are TGTGCCAGTAGTATGGCGGACCAACCGTACTTC. Translating gives CASSMADQPYF. J is TRBJ2-5 and V is TRBV19; unclear D gene. The CDR3 contains 11 residues. Germline CDR1 reads LNHDA; CDR2 reads SQIVND (reference sequence). V gave up 3 bases and J gave up 13 bases, with 12 bases separating them.

The chain employs TRBV6-5 and TRBJ2-7; possible D gene TRBD2, 6 bases. V was pared by 8 bases and J by 4 bases, with 15 bases between. The V gene's germline CDR1 is MNHEY and CDR2 SVGAGI. The CDR3 is 13 amino acids. DNA for the CDR3: TGTGCCAGCGGGGCGGGGTTAAATTACGAGCAGTACTTC. Translating it yields CASGAGLNYEQYF.

V gene TRBV24-1 combines with J gene TRBJ2-4; 8 bases fit TRBD1. This CDR3 has 16 amino acids. V lost 4 bases and J lost 7; bases outside the gene matches: 11. Germline V gives CDR1 KGHDR, CDR2 SFDVKD. CDR3 amino acids: CATSEKDRGQGNIQYF. CDR3 bases: TGTGCCACCAGTGAGAAAGACAGGGGCCAAGGGAACATTCAGTACTTC.

The CDR3 spells CASSLIVGSEKLFF. CDR3 sequence (DNA): TGTGCCAGCAGCTTAATTGTGGGCTCCGAAAAACTGTTTTTT. The chain carries TRBV7-9 and TRBJ1-4; no definite D call. Deletions cut 2 bases from V and 8 bases from J, with 12 bases between. The CDR3 runs to 14 residues. Per germline, CDR1 SEHNR and CDR2 FQNEAQ (reference sequence).

The chain links TRBV9 to TRBJ1-6; 7 bases are a match to TRBD1. V shed 0 bases and J 0 bases; nucleotides not matched to a gene: 3. Germline lookup yields CDR1 SGDLS and CDR2 YYNGEE. This CDR3 is 17 amino acids long. As DNA, the CDR3 is TGTGCCAGCAGCGTAGGGGGACAGAGCTCCTATAATTCACCCCTCCACTTT. This translates into CASSVGGQSSYNSPLHF.